This T cell receptor beta chain was sequenced in a study of T-cell reconstitution after alpha-beta-depleted transplantation in children (dated by TCRdb to 2016 to 2017). About the full investigation: Using TCR repertoire profiling, the study quantitatively followed how T-cell immune reconstitution unfolded in children after TCRalphabeta/CD19-depleted allogeneic hematopoietic cell transplantation. Overall study outcomes, separate from this receptor: Over subsequent months, a decline in hyperexpanded clone frequencies was noted, and after one year, T-cell counts and TCRbeta diversity were mostly ascribed to newly produced T cells. In some patients, high TCRbeta diversity at day 60 was attributed to recipient T cells and intrathymic progenitors that had survived conditioning. The apparently early alphabetaT-cell count recovery about two months after transplant was reportedly dependent on only several hundred rapidly expanded clones derived from non-depleted graft cells.

The treatment or condition label corresponds to: allogeneic hematopoietic cell transplantation with graft depleted of TCRalphabeta T cells and CD19 B cells. The children who served as transplant recipients had been given grafts of TCRalphabeta/CD19-depleted allogeneic hematopoietic cells. The library was produced with PCR. TCRdb names Illumina HiSeq 2500 as the instrument used. TCR library preparation used molecular barcoding, with unique molecular identifiers applied to normalize quantification of the TCRbeta repertoire. Clones were called with MiXCR by TCRdb after fastp trimmed the public reads at Q25, and only in-frame beta chains were retained. A single entry per CDR3 protein holds the most common genes and DNA from its merged rows. The sample table holds 500,000 to 750,000 distinct CDR3 sequences, of which approximately 30% were seen once. Under 45% of the sample belongs to the ten largest clones.

Concerning this clonotype: Its antigen remains undetermined. Base qualities are not recorded, but no much larger clone differs from it by a single base.

The receptor was isolated from a boy in the first two years of life with Wiskott-Aldrich syndrome, due to receive a stem cell transplant. Sequenced here: PBMCs, sampled before TCRalphabeta/CD19-depleted stem cell transplant.

The CDR3 region: CASSLTGMSEKLFF. The nucleotide sequence reads TGTGCCAGCAGTCTGACAGGGATGAGTGAAAAACTGTTTTTT. This chain joins TRBV12-3 or TRBV12-4 to TRBJ1-4, and TRBD1 aligns with 7 junction nucleotides. Trimming leaves V shorter by 5 bases and J shorter by 7 bases, with the junction holding 7 bases beyond the gene matches. The CDR3 goes from the cysteine to the phenylalanine over 14 residues. Just the 42-base CDR3 DNA is kept, in frame starting at base 1.